This T cell receptor (beta chain) was found in a study of shared clonotypes between healthy human individuals. The overall study: Three plates were used per donor for CD4 naive, three for CD4 memory, two for CD8 naive and one for CD8 memory. General study points: In contrast to clonotypes shared by all four donors, non-shared clonotypes had lower generation probabilities. For sorted subsets, rarefaction showed incomplete sequencing despite large depth.

Germline assignment: CDR1 PRHDT and CDR2 FYEKMQ (reference sequence). This CDR3 region has 16 residues. Deletions cut 0 bases from V and 5 bases from J, with 13 bases between. Assay: immunoSEQ multiplex PCR; the TCRdb copy retains only in-frame clones and omits some. The sample consists of fewer than 1 million clones, approximately 97% of them appearing once. Worth noting for this clone: Its antigen is as yet unknown.

Naive CD8 populations comprised CD45RO-negative cells positively selected for CCR7, excluding terminally differentiated effector memory CD45RA+ cells. The chain carries TRBV13 and TRBJ2-2; tentative D call: TRBD2 (6 bases). This sequence originates from a man younger than 40 in good health. Sequenced sample: naive CD8+ T cells sorted from blood. The CDR3 DNA is TGTGCCAGCAGCTTAGGCCCACGGACTACTACCGGGGAGCTGTTTTTT. It specifies CASSLGPRTTTGELFF.